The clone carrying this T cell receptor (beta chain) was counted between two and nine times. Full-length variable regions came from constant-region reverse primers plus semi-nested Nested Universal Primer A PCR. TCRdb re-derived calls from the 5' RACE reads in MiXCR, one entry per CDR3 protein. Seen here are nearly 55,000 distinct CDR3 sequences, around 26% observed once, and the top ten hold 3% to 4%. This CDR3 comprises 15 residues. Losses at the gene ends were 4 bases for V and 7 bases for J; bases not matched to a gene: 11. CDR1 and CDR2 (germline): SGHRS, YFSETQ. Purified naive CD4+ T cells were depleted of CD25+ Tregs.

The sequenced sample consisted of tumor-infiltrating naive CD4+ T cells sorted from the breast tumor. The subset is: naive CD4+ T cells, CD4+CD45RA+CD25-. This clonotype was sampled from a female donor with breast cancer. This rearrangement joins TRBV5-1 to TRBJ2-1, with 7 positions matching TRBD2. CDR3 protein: CASSVGTMEWNEQFF. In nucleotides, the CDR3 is TGCGCCAGCAGCGTCGGGACTATGGAATGGAATGAGCAGTTCTTC.